This is a list of T cell receptor beta chains from one sample in a study of cytomegalovirus exposure and HLA in healthy donors. Here immunoSEQ multiplex PCR was the method, and the copy in TCRdb shows in-frame clones only, minus some. This table holds about 47,000 clones, 92% found once. The specimen was PBMCs. All receptors come from a man younger than 30 in good health and CMV-seronegative. Both conserved end residues are part of each CDR3. A D gene is named only where the DNA matches it firmly. Not every row has a clone size; where given, it reads once, few, many or a size class.

J,V,D,size,DNA,CDR3
TRBJ2-7,TRBV4-1,-,-,TGCGCCAGCAGCCAAGGGCAGTCCGTCGGGGAGCAGTACTTC,CASSQGQSVGEQYF
TRBJ2-7,TRBV5-1,TRBD2,-,TGCGCCAGCAGCTTGGGCGCCAGCGGGGGATACGAGCAGTACTTC,CASSLGASGGYEQYF
TRBJ2-1,TRBV7-9,TRBD2,-,TGTGCCAGCAGCTTAAAAGCGGGGCCCTCCTACAATGAGCAGTTCTTC,CASSLKAGPSYNEQFF
TRBJ2-5,TRBV7-2,-,once,TGTGCCAGCAGCTGGGCCGAGACCCAGTACTTC,CASSWAETQYF
TRBJ1-2,TRBV28,-,-,TGTGCCAGCAGTCCTAGGACAGAGCCCTATGGCTACACCTTC,CASSPRTEPYGYTF
TRBJ2-7,TRBV6-1,TRBD2,-,TGTGCCAGCAAACAGGGACTAGCGGAACCCTACGAGCAGTACTTC,CASKQGLAEPYEQYF
TRBJ1-5,TRBV6-1,-,-,TGTGCCAGCAGCTCGGGGGGCTTGAGCAATCAGCCCCAGCATTTT,CASSSGGLSNQPQHF
TRBJ1-5,TRBV23-1,TRBD1,-,TGCGCCAGCAGGGGCCGGGGAACAGGGGGGAGTAGCAATCAGCCCCAGCATTTT,CASRGRGTGGSSNQPQHF
TRBJ2-5,TRBV7-7,-,-,TGTGCTAGCAGCTTAGTGGCCGGGTCTCCAGAGACCCAGTACTTC,CASSLVAGSPETQYF
TRBJ2-2,TRBV4-3,-,-,TGCGCCAGCAGCCGAGACGGCACCGGGGAGCTGTTTTTT,CASSRDGTGELFF
TRBJ2-2,TRBV11-3,-,-,TGTGCCAGCAGCAAAACAATGACCGGGGAGCTGTTTTTT,CASSKTMTGELFF
TRBJ2-7,TRBV19,-,-,TGTGCCAGTATGTCGACATCCTACGAGCAGTACTTC,CASMSTSYEQYF
TRBJ2-2,TRBV11-2,TRBD1,-,TGTGCCAGCAGCCCAAGGACAGGGCGGACCGGGGAGCTGTTTTTT,CASSPRTGRTGELFF
TRBJ1-6,TRBV2,-,-,TGTGCCAGCACCCCCCTGCGGGTAGATTCACCCCTCCACTTT,CASTPLRVDSPLHF
TRBJ1-2,TRBV5-1,-,-,TGCGCCAGCAGCTTGGTCGGGAACCCCGGGAATGGCTACACCTTC,CASSLVGNPGNGYTF
TRBJ2-5,TRBV5-6,-,-,TGTGCCAGCAGCCCCTTTCAAGCGGAACAAGAGACCCAGTACTTC,CASSPFQAEQETQYF
TRBJ2-4,TRBV2,-,-,TGTGCCAGCAGTACGGGACTTTTAGCCAAAAACATTCAGTACTTC,CASSTGLLAKNIQYF
TRBJ2-7,TRBV27,TRBD1,-,TGTGCCAGCAGTTCGTACCCGGGACAGGGCTACGAGCAGTACTTC,CASSSYPGQGYEQYF
TRBJ2-2,TRBV7-2,TRBD2,-,TGTGCCAGCAGCGGGACTAGCGGGAGAGCCGGGGAGCTGTTTTTT,CASSGTSGRAGELFF
TRBJ2-6,TRBV2,-,-,TGTGCCAGCAGTGAAGCGCGATCTGGGGCCAACGTCCTGACTTTC,CASSEARSGANVLTF
TRBJ2-1,TRBV11-3,TRBD1,-,TGTGCCAGCAGCTTAGATCGGGACGGGACAGGGAGATCCGACAATGAGCAGTTCTTC,CASSLDRDGTGRSDNEQFF
TRBJ2-7,TRBV14,-,-,TGTGCCAGCAGCCAAGGCAGGACAGTCTACGAGCAGTACTTC,CASSQGRTVYEQYF
TRBJ2-7,TRBV18,TRBD1,-,TGTGCCAGCTCAAGGGGGCTCAGCGAGCAGTACTTC,CASSRGLSEQYF
TRBJ2-7,TRBV19,TRBD1,-,TGTGCCAGTAGTGAACGGACAGGGCGAGCCTACGAGCAGTACTTC,CASSERTGRAYEQYF
TRBJ1-4,TRBV11-2,-,-,TGTGCCAGCAGCTTAGACGGAGTAAAACTGTTTTTT,CASSLDGVKLFF
TRBJ2-5,TRBV18,-,-,TGTGCCAGCTCACCACCGACGGGTAATTGGCTTCAAGAGACCCAGTACTTC,CASSPPTGNWLQETQYF
TRBJ2-2,TRBV29-1,-,-,TGCAGCGTTGGAGTGGGGGCAAGCACCGGGGAGCTGTTTTTT,CSVGVGASTGELFF
TRBJ1-1,TRBV19,-,-,TGTGCCAGTAGTATAATACACGGGAGGGCTGAAGCTTTCTTT,CASSIIHGRAEAFF
TRBJ2-2,TRBV6-1,-,-,TGTGCCAGCAGTGAGGGACATCCCGGGGAGCTGTTTTTT,CASSEGHPGELFF
TRBJ2-4,TRBV7-2,-,-,TGTGCCAGCAGCTTATCCCCAGGGCAAGAAAACATTCAGTACTTC,CASSLSPGQENIQYF
TRBJ2-1,TRBV11-1,TRBD2,-,TGTGCCAGCAGGAGGAGGAGCGGGAGCTCCTACAATGAGCAGTTCTTC,CASRRRSGSSYNEQFF
TRBJ1-2,TRBV5-5,TRBD1,-,TGTGCCAGCAGCTACCCCGGGACAGCCTATGGCTACACCTTC,CASSYPGTAYGYTF
TRBJ2-7,TRBV25-1,-,-,TGTGCCAGCAGTGAATTGGGCAGTCTATCCTCCTACGAGCAGTACTTC,CASSELGSLSSYEQYF
TRBJ2-2,TRBV2,TRBD2,-,TGTGCCAGCACACTAGCGGGAGTGACCGGGGAGCTGTTTTTT,CASTLAGVTGELFF
TRBJ2-7,TRBV6-1,TRBD1,-,TGTGCCAGCAGTGAAGCGAGTTTGGGGACAGGGGGGTACGAGCAGTACTTC,CASSEASLGTGGYEQYF
TRBJ1-1,TRBV28,-,-,TGTGCCAGCAGTTTATCAGTTCCAGGGCCGAACACTGAAGCTTTCTTT,CASSLSVPGPNTEAFF
TRBJ1-6,TRBV2,-,-,TGTGCCAGCAGTGTTTCATCGGCGGGACTAAGGGATTCACCCCTCCACTTT,CASSVSSAGLRDSPLHF
TRBJ1-5,TRBV7-9,-,-,TGTGCCAGCAGCTTAATGGGGGGGCATCAGCCCCAGCATTTT,CASSLMGGHQPQHF
TRBJ2-7,TRBV19,TRBD2,-,TGTGCCAGTAGTCGGACTAGCGGGAGCTCCTACGAGCAGTACTTC,CASSRTSGSSYEQYF
TRBJ1-3,TRBV11-2,TRBD1,-,TGTGCCAGCAGCTTATACAGACAGGGGACTGGAAACACCATATATTTT,CASSLYRQGTGNTIYF
TRBJ2-5,TRBV6-5,-,few,TGTGCCGCGGCGGCAGGGGACGAGACCCAGTACTTC,CAAAAGDETQYF
TRBJ1-4,TRBV6-6,TRBD1,-,TGTGCCAGCAGTGAGACAGGGGGGGAAGAAAAACTGTTTTTT,CASSETGGEEKLFF
TRBJ2-7,TRBV7-9,TRBD1,-,TGTGCCAGCAGCTCGACAGGGTACGAGCAGTACTTC,CASSSTGYEQYF
TRBJ1-2,TRBV7-9,-,-,TGTGCCAGCAGCCCCGCGGAGGGGCGCGACTATGGCTACACCTTC,CASSPAEGRDYGYTF
TRBJ2-7,TRBV6-1,TRBD2,-,TGTGCCAGCAGTGGCTATTCTCGGGGGGGTTACGAGCAGTACTTC,CASSGYSRGGYEQYF
TRBJ2-7,TRBV29-1,-,-,TGCAGCGGACGCGACAGGAGCTCCTACGAGCAGTACTTC,CSGRDRSSYEQYF
TRBJ2-7,TRBV25-1,TRBD1,once,TGTGCCAGCAGTGACTACAGGGGGCTGAGGGACGAGCAGTACTTC,CASSDYRGLRDEQYF
TRBJ2-7,TRBV4-1,-,-,TGCGCCAGCAGCCAATCTTTGACAGGCCCCTACGAGCAGTACTTC,CASSQSLTGPYEQYF
TRBJ2-1,TRBV6-4,TRBD2,-,TGTGCCAGCAGTCCTAGCGGGGGGGCAGGTTACAATGAGCAGTTCTTC,CASSPSGGAGYNEQFF
TRBJ2-3,TRBV19,TRBD1,-,TGTGCCAGTAGCCTTAGACAGGGCCCAGATACGCAGTATTTT,CASSLRQGPDTQYF